A selection of T cell receptor beta chains follows, all from one sample in a study of control samples from healthy donors and cancer patients. Measured with immunoSEQ multiplex PCR; TCRdb has only the in-frame clones, and not every one. The sample consists of tens of thousands of clones, more than 75% of them appearing once. The material sequenced was blood. The origin of the receptors is a man aged 45-65 years in good health. The CDR3 runs from the conserved cysteine through the conserved F or W. A D gene is named only where the DNA matches it firmly. Clone size is stated in some rows and not others, as once, few, many or a class when expanded.

size	D	V	J	CDR3	DNA
NA	NA	TRBV28	TRBJ2-6	CASSGANVLTF	TGTGCCAGCAGTGGGGCCAACGTCCTGACTTTC
NA	TRBD1	TRBV6-6	TRBJ1-1	CASSDRGAEAFF	TGTGCCAGCAGCGACAGGGGCGCTGAAGCTTTCTTT
NA	TRBD1	TRBV6-5	TRBJ2-3	CASSLTGGGTDTQYF	TGTGCCAGCAGTTTGACAGGGGGAGGCACAGATACGCAGTATTTT
NA	NA	TRBV7-2	TRBJ2-7	CASSLVYEQYF	TGTGCCAGCAGCTTAGTCTACGAGCAGTACTTC
NA	NA	TRBV19	TRBJ2-2	CASSRDIGGNTGELFF	TGTGCCAGTAGCAGGGACATCGGGGGGAATACCGGGGAGCTGTTTTTT
NA	TRBD2	TRBV7-2	TRBJ2-1	CASRGLAGGPGQFF	TGTGCCAGCAGGGGGCTAGCGGGAGGGCCGGGGCAGTTCTTC
NA	NA	TRBV7-2	TRBJ2-7	CASSPQSYEQYF	TGTGCCAGCAGCCCGCAAAGCTACGAGCAGTACTTC
NA	NA	TRBV7-3	TRBJ2-2	CASSFGPGELFF	TGTGCCAGCAGCTTTGGTCCCGGGGAGCTGTTTTTT
NA	TRBD1	TRBV5-1	TRBJ2-7	CASSLGGQATLEQYF	TGCGCCAGCAGCTTGGGAGGACAGGCGACATTGGAGCAGTACTTC
NA	NA	TRBV27	TRBJ1-2	CASSLFGSYGYTF	TGTGCCAGCAGTTTGTTCGGGTCCTATGGCTACACCTTC
NA	NA	TRBV2	TRBJ2-5	CASSDWRDQETQYF	TGTGCCAGCAGTGACTGGCGGGACCAAGAGACCCAGTACTTC
once	TRBD1	TRBV9	TRBJ1-2	CASSANRDRGYGYTF	TGTGCCAGCAGCGCGAACCGGGACAGGGGTTATGGCTACACCTTC
NA	NA	TRBV9	TRBJ2-3	CASSPDPSTDTQYF	TGTGCCAGCAGCCCGGACCCAAGCACAGATACGCAGTATTTT
NA	NA	TRBV6-6	TRBJ2-7	CASSYESLFGEQYF	TGTGCCAGCAGTTACGAGTCCCTCTTCGGCGAGCAGTACTTC
NA	TRBD2	TRBV7-2	TRBJ2-3	CASSPSPLAGVRGTQYF	TGTGCCAGCAGCCCGTCCCCGCTAGCGGGCGTCAGGGGTACGCAGTATTTT
NA	NA	TRBV19	TRBJ2-1	CATVGFKDEQFF	TGTGCCACCGTGGGGTTTAAGGATGAGCAGTTCTTC
NA	NA	TRBV24-1	TRBJ2-2	CATSDGPRAGELFF	TGTGCCACCAGTGATGGACCTAGGGCCGGGGAGCTGTTTTTT
NA	NA	TRBV10-3	TRBJ2-3	CAISERASTDTQYF	TGTGCCATCAGTGAGCGGGCTAGCACAGATACGCAGTATTTT
NA	NA	TRBV27	TRBJ2-4	CASSFAGENIQYF	TGTGCCAGCAGTTTCGCAGGAGAAAACATTCAGTACTTC
NA	NA	TRBV5-1	TRBJ2-6	CASRPRVLPSGANVLTF	TGCGCCAGCCGCCCCCGCGTATTGCCCTCTGGGGCCAACGTCCTGACTTTC
NA	NA	TRBV18	TRBJ2-1	CASSPLARYNEQFF	TGTGCCAGCTCACCTCTGGCCCGTTACAATGAGCAGTTCTTC
NA	NA	TRBV7-3	TRBJ2-3	CASSLGETSTDTQYF	TGTGCCAGCAGCTTAGGGGAAACTAGCACAGATACGCAGTATTTT
NA	NA	TRBV18	TRBJ1-3	CASSPSGTDGNTIYF	TGTGCCAGCTCACCTTCCGGGACGGATGGAAACACCATATATTTT
few	NA	TRBV19	TRBJ1-1	CASSMYGQLNTEAFF	TGTGCCAGTAGTATGTATGGGCAGTTGAACACTGAAGCTTTCTTT
NA	NA	TRBV12-3/TRBV12-4	TRBJ1-1	CASSYSRREEAFF	TGTGCCAGCAGCTATTCCCGGCGGGAGGAAGCTTTCTTT
NA	TRBD1	TRBV11-3	TRBJ2-7	CASSLPMTGAIHEQYF	TGTGCCAGCAGCTTACCGATGACAGGGGCCATCCACGAGCAGTACTTC
few	TRBD1	TRBV18	TRBJ1-5	CASSPRQQGNSNQPQHF	TGTGCCAGCTCACCACGCCAACAGGGGAATAGCAATCAGCCCCAGCATTTT
NA	NA	TRBV28	TRBJ2-7	CASSLNGKRLYEQYF	TGTGCCAGCAGTTTAAATGGAAAACGGCTCTACGAGCAGTACTTC
NA	TRBD2	TRBV9	TRBJ2-2	CASSVDGGGTGELFF	TGTGCCAGCAGCGTAGATGGGGGGGGCACCGGGGAGCTGTTTTTT
NA	NA	TRBV12-3/TRBV12-4	TRBJ1-6	CASSYLNSPLHF	TGTGCCAGCAGCTACCTGAATTCACCCCTCCACTTT
NA	NA	TRBV3-1/TRBV3-2	TRBJ1-6	CASSQEWSRPLHF	TGTGCCAGCAGCCAAGAGTGGAGTAGACCCCTCCACTTT
few	TRBD2	TRBV19	TRBJ2-5	CASSLGLAGGQYF	TGTGCCAGTAGCCTAGGACTAGCGGGAGGGCAGTACTTC
NA	NA	TRBV4-3	TRBJ2-7	CASSQESLDYEQYF	TGCGCCAGCAGCCAAGAATCCCTCGACTACGAGCAGTACTTC
NA	TRBD1	TRBV11-2	TRBJ2-7	CASSFTGTGDHEQYF	TGTGCCAGCAGCTTCACCGGGACAGGGGACCACGAGCAGTACTTC
NA	NA	TRBV3-1/TRBV3-2	TRBJ2-2	CASSQGSGTGELFF	TGTGCCAGCAGCCAAGGGTCGGGGACCGGGGAGCTGTTTTTT
few	NA	TRBV9	TRBJ2-3	CASSVGRASTDTQYF	TGTGCCAGCAGCGTAGGAAGAGCTAGCACAGATACGCAGTATTTT
NA	NA	TRBV7-2	TRBJ2-3	CASSPPRRGNSDTQYF	TGTGCCAGCAGCCCCCCCCGACGCGGGAATTCCGATACGCAGTATTTT
NA	TRBD1	TRBV7-9	TRBJ1-3	CASSAGGDTIYF	TGTGCCAGCAGCGCAGGGGGTGACACCATATATTTT
NA	TRBD2	TRBV7-3	TRBJ2-1	CASSSSGRGNEQFF	TGTGCCAGCAGCTCTAGCGGGAGGGGCAATGAGCAGTTCTTC
NA	NA	TRBV9	TRBJ1-1	CASSKKQENTEAFF	TGTGCCAGCAGCAAAAAACAGGAGAACACTGAAGCTTTCTTT
NA	TRBD1	TRBV6-2/TRBV6-3	TRBJ2-1	CASSSIGTGPYNEQFF	TGTGCCAGCAGTTCTATCGGGACAGGGCCCTACAATGAGCAGTTCTTC
once	TRBD2	TRBV11-3	TRBJ2-1	CASKPGGDNEQFF	TGTGCCTCCAAGCCGGGGGGGGACAATGAGCAGTTCTTC
NA	TRBD1	TRBV27	TRBJ2-5	CARDREAPQETQYF	TGCGCCAGGGACAGGGAAGCCCCTCAAGAGACCCAGTACTTC
NA	NA	TRBV19	TRBJ2-1	CASNDPGALYNEQFF	TGTGCCAGTAATGATCCGGGAGCGTTATACAATGAGCAGTTCTTC
NA	NA	TRBV28	TRBJ2-3	CASSPVDSADTQYF	TGTGCCAGCAGCCCCGTGGACTCGGCAGATACGCAGTATTTT
NA	TRBD2	TRBV10-3	TRBJ2-5	CAISEERTSGKKTQYF	TGTGCCATCAGTGAGGAGAGGACTAGCGGGAAGAAGACCCAGTACTTC
NA	TRBD2	TRBV6-6	TRBJ2-7	CASRAIAGAEKEQYF	TGTGCCAGCAGGGCCATAGCGGGAGCGGAGAAAGAGCAGTACTTC
NA	NA	TRBV10-3	TRBJ1-5	CAISGQGHNQPQHF	TGTGCCATCAGTGGCCAGGGACACAATCAGCCCCAGCATTTT
few	TRBD2	TRBV4-2	TRBJ2-3	CASSQDLELAGAADTQYF	TGTGCCAGCAGCCAAGATTTGGAGCTAGCGGGAGCGGCAGATACGCAGTATTTT
NA	TRBD2	TRBV3-1/TRBV3-2	TRBJ2-1	CASSGLAGAFNEQFF	TGTGCCAGCAGCGGACTAGCGGGAGCCTTCAATGAGCAGTTCTTC
NA	NA	TRBV28	TRBJ1-2	CASTQGRRYGYTF	TGTGCCAGCACTCAGGGACGTCGGTATGGCTACACCTTC
NA	NA	TRBV4-1	TRBJ2-1	CASSQDLGGSTYNEQFF	TGCGCCAGCAGCCAAGATCTTGGGGGTAGTACCTACAATGAGCAGTTCTTC
NA	NA	TRBV30	TRBJ2-2	CAWTGSYTGELFF	TGTGCCTGGACGGGCAGTTACACCGGGGAGCTGTTTTTT
NA	NA	TRBV19	TRBJ2-7	CASSIRAAGTYEQYF	TGTGCCAGTAGTATTAGGGCGGCGGGGACCTACGAGCAGTACTTC
NA	NA	TRBV7-9	TRBJ2-7	CASSESQGSLDRKLYEQYF	TGTGCCAGCAGCGAGAGTCAGGGCAGCTTAGACAGGAAACTATACGAGCAGTACTTC
once	NA	TRBV5-8	TRBJ1-1	CASSFGVSENTEAFF	TGTGCCAGCAGCTTCGGGGTCAGTGAGAACACTGAAGCTTTCTTT
NA	NA	TRBV4-1	TRBJ2-4	CASSLGRGGLAKNIQYF	TGCGCCAGCAGCCTTGGCAGGGGGGGACTAGCCAAAAACATTCAGTACTTC
NA	NA	TRBV5-4	TRBJ2-1	CASSSPRGPYNEQFF	TGTGCCAGCAGCTCCCCTAGGGGTCCCTACAATGAGCAGTTCTTC
once	TRBD2	TRBV28	TRBJ2-3	CASSFASGRSDTQYF	TGTGCCAGCAGTTTTGCTAGCGGGAGGTCAGATACGCAGTATTTT